This passage covers 5 T cell receptor beta chains from one sample sequenced in a study of blood T cell repertoires in COVID-19. Repertoires were generated with immunoSEQ multiplex PCR, while TCRdb's copy carries only in-frame clones and drops some. This sample has around 200,000 clones, with roughly four fifths found just once. Sequencing used peripheral blood. The receptor source for this set is a woman between 40 and 50 years old with acute or convalescent COVID-19.

This rearrangement joins TRBV28 to TRBJ2-1, with 7 bases identical to TRBD2. J was trimmed by 9 bases and V by 6 bases; bases with no gene match: 2. This CDR3 spans 11 amino acids. Germline V gives CDR1 MDHEN, CDR2 SYDVKM. This chain's CDR3 is CASRTSREQFF. The CDR3 region has the DNA TGTGCCAGCAGGACTAGCCGTGAGCAGTTCTTC. The full variable domain, its missing parts supplied by reference TRBV28 and TRBJ2-1, is DVKVTQSSRYLVKRTGEKVFLECVQDMDHENMFWYRQDPGLGLRLIYFSYDVKMKEKGDIPEGYSVSREKKERFSLILESASTNQTSMYLCASRTSREQFFGPGTRLTVL.

The chain couples TRBV12-3 or TRBV12-4 to TRBJ1-6; no clear D gene. With 4 bases removed from V and 8 bases from J, the gap between germline ends came to 9 bases. The CDR3 is 13 residues long. For the CDR3, the DNA is TGTGCCAGCAGTTCTCTCCGCGATTCACCCCTCCACTTT. Encoded protein: CASSSLRDSPLHF.

The genes are TRBV15 and TRBJ1-3; tentatively, D is TRBD1 (6 bases). Trimming left V 6 bases short and J 2 bases short, with 14 bases between. In germline, CDR1 is LNHNV, CDR2 YYDKDF (reference sequence). The CDR3 is 15 amino acids. The CDR3 spells CATSRGGMAGNTIYF. CDR3 bases: TGTGCCACCAGTAGGGGGGGGATGGCTGGAAACACCATATATTTT. Together with reference TRBV15 and TRBJ1-3, the CDR3 gives the full variable domain: DAMVIQNPRYQVTQFGKPVTLSCSQTLNHNVMYWYQQKSSQAPKLLFHYYDKDFNNEADTPDNFQSRRPNTSFCFLDIRSPGLGDTAMYLCATSRGGMAGNTIYFGEGSWLTVV.

The V call is TRBV14, the J call TRBJ2-2; 7 nucleotides align to TRBD1. The CDR3 covers 18 residues. Germline-derived CDR1 and CDR2 are SGHDN and FVKESK. The junction had 12 bases not matched to a gene; V was cut back by 1 base and J by 4 bases. In DNA form, the CDR3 reads TGTGCCAGCAGCCAAGGGACAGGTCCGCCCCTTTTCACCGGGGAGCTGTTTTTT. It translates to CASSQGTGPPLFTGELFF.

The CDR3 loop reads CASSLFTGANYGYTF. The CDR3 DNA reads as TGTGCCAGCAGCTTGTTTACGGGAGCTAACTATGGCTACACCTTC. The genes are TRBV5-4 and TRBJ1-2; unclear D gene. Germline loops: CDR1 SGHNT, CDR2 YYREEE (reference sequence). V lost 1 base, J lost 0 bases, and 10 bases lay in between. The CDR3 sequence is 15 residues long.